One and the same sample provided the 3 T cell receptor beta chains below, sequenced in a study of human T cells and chemical hapten exposure. One entry per CDR3 protein results from TCRdb running MiXCR on the RACE reads. The sample has more than 65,000 distinct CDR3 sequences, about 9.3% seen once. Time point defined: patch test 1, 2 weeks after DPC sensitization. Treatment specified: therapeutic diphenylcyclopropenone sensitization with weekly scalp DPC. The specimen comprised whole blood, sampled in connection with sensitization to the hapten diphenylcyclopropenone (DPC). The receptor source for this set is a woman in her 50s with alopecia areata. Some clones in this sample may be carry-over from other donors' samples.

This clonotype was found many times. The rearrangement links TRBV12-3 or TRBV12-4 to TRBJ1-2; D is possibly TRBD1 (5 bases). This CDR3 spans 15 amino acids. Between the trimmed V and J ends, which lost 5 bases and 7 bases, there was a span of 20 bases. The CDR3 loop reads CASSPGGGDYTGYTF. The CDR3 nucleotides read TGTGCCAGCAGTCCCGGGGGAGGGGATTATACTGGCTACACCTTC.

Ten or more counts support this clonotype. V is TRBV2 and J is TRBJ1-1, with TRBD1 identical over 7 bases. The CDR3 has 13 amino acids. Germline trimming cut 5 bases from V and 5 bases from J; bases unmatched to any gene: 5. CDR1 is SNHLY, CDR2 FYNNEI, per germline. The chain's CDR3 is CASSPGGGTEAFF. DNA for the CDR3: TGTGCCAGCAGTCCAGGGGGTGGTACTGAAGCTTTCTTT.

The V call is TRBV7-9, the J call TRBJ2-7; D is possibly TRBD2 (5 bases). The V gene's germline CDR1 is SEHNR and CDR2 FQNEAQ (reference sequence). The CDR3 is made up of 14 amino acids. V was cut by 4 bases and J by 2 bases, with 12 bases left in between. The CDR3: CASSSPSLTYEQYF. CDR3 DNA sequence: TGTGCCAGCAGCTCCCCTAGCTTAACCTACGAGCAGTACTTC.